This T cell receptor (beta chain) was identified in a study of PD-1 blockade in classical Hodgkin lymphoma. About this clone itself: Its target is not known.

Relapse was seen in all patients after autologous stem cell transplantation, and brentuximab vedotin exposure was variable. Each best response was a complete response, a partial response or progressive disease. The CDR3 consists of 14 residues. Germline CDR1 is MNHEY and CDR2 is SVGAGI. The V segment lost 7 bases and the J segment 5 bases; nucleotides outside the gene matches: 5. General study findings and limits: As was reported, newly diagnosed patients showed lower baseline TCR diversity than healthy donors did. Baseline diversity resembling that of newly diagnosed patients was seen in complete responders. Whatever underlies the repertoire differences (possibly disease activity or prior therapy) remains undefined.

TCRdb keeps only in-frame clones here, not all; method: immunoSEQ multiplex PCR. The sample carries about 94,000 clones, about 91% recorded once. This rearrangement joins TRBV6-5 to TRBJ2-2; 9 nucleotides match TRBD2. This clonotype originated in a human donor with classical Hodgkin lymphoma. Sequencing was performed on peripheral blood mononuclear cells (PBMCs), taken before the second cycle of nivolumab. The CDR3 protein is CASIQLAGTGELFF. CDR3 DNA sequence: TGTGCCAGCATACAGCTAGCGGGAACCGGGGAGCTGTTTTTT.